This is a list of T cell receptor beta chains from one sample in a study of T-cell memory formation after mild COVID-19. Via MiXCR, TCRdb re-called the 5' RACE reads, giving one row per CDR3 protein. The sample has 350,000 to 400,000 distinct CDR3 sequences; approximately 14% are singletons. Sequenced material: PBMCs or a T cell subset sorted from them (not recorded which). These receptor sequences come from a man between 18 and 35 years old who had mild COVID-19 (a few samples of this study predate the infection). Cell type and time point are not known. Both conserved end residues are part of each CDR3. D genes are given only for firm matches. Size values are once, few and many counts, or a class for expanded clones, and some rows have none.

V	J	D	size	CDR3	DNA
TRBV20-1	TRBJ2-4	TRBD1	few	CSARPGQSLLNIQYF	TGCAGTGCTAGGCCGGGACAGTCTTTACTAAACATTCAGTACTTC
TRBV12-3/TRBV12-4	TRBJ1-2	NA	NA	CASSQHGEDGYTF	TGTGCCAGCAGCCAACATGGAGAGGATGGCTACACCTTC
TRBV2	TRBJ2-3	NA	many	CASSEDRGDTQYF	TGTGCCAGCAGTGAAGATCGGGGAGATACGCAGTATTTT
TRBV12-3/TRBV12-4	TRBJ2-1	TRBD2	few	CASSLDASGENYNEQFF	TGTGCCAGCAGTTTAGATGCTAGCGGGGAAAACTACAATGAGCAGTTCTTC
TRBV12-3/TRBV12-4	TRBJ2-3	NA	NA	CASSFGRRTADTQYF	TGTGCCAGCAGTTTTGGCCGCCGAACTGCCGATACGCAGTATTTT
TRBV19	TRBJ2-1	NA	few	CASSFAELVYNEQFF	TGTGCCAGTAGTTTTGCGGAACTCGTCTACAATGAGCAGTTCTTC
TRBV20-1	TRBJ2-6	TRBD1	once	CSARADRGPGANVLTF	TGCAGTGCTAGGGCCGACAGGGGGCCTGGGGCCAACGTCCTGACTTTC
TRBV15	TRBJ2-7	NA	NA	CATSRDGRRQYF	TGTGCCACCAGCAGAGATGGAAGACGTCAGTACTTC
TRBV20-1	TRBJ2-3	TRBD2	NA	CSASGTSGGAIDTRYF	TGCAGTGCTAGCGGGACTAGCGGGGGGGCGATAGATACGCGGTATTTT
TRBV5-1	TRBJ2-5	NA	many	CASSSGPGETQYF	TGCGCCAGCAGCTCCGGGCCTGGAGAGACCCAGTACTTC
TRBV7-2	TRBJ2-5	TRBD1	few	CASSVGTVRLSTQYF	TGTGCCAGCAGCGTCGGGACAGTACGATTGTCGACCCAGTACTTC
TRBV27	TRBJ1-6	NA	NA	CASTSLGQYNSPLHF	TGTGCCAGCACCTCTCTAGGACAGTATAATTCACCCCTCCACTTT
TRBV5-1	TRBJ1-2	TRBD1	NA	CASSLAGQGIANYGYTF	TGCGCCAGCAGCTTGGCAGGACAGGGGATTGCTAACTATGGCTACACCTTC
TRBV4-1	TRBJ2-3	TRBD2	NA	CVSSFRGGGTDTQYF	TGCGTCAGCAGCTTTCGGGGGGGCGGCACAGATACGCAGTATTTT
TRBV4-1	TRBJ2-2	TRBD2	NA	CATSAGGLKTGELFF	TGCGCCACCTCAGCGGGGGGGCTGAAGACCGGGGAGCTGTTTTTT
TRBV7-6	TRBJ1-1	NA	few	CASSLSSPGTTEAFF	TGTGCCAGCAGCTTAAGTTCGCCAGGGACCACTGAAGCTTTCTTT
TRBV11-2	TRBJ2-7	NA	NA	CASKRGGFYEQYF	TGTGCCAGCAAGAGGGGAGGTTTCTACGAGCAGTACTTC
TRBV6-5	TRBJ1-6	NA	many	CASSYLNSPLHF	TGTGCCAGCAGTTATCTGAATTCACCCCTCCACTTT
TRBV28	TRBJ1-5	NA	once	CASSSGQLDQPQHF	TGTGCCAGCAGTTCCGGACAGCTTGACCAGCCCCAGCATTTT
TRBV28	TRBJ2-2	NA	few	CASKRGALSTGELFF	TGTGCCAGCAAACGGGGGGCCCTTAGCACCGGGGAGCTGTTTTTT
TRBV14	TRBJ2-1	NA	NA	CASSPGRLSSYNEQFF	TGTGCCAGCAGCCCGGGACGCTTAAGCTCCTACAATGAGCAGTTCTTC
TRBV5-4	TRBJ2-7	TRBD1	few	CASSLGIGQAEQYF	TGTGCCAGCAGCTTGGGAATTGGACAGGCGGAGCAGTACTTC
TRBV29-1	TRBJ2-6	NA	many	CSVFRDGSSGANVLTF	TGCAGCGTTTTCCGGGACGGGTCCTCTGGGGCCAACGTCCTGACTTTC
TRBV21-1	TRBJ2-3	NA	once	CASSPRDTTDTQYF	TGTGCCAGCAGTCCCCGGGACACTACAGATACGCAGTATTTT
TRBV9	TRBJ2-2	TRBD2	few	CASSDPPGRGGNTGELFF	TGTGCCAGCAGCGACCCTCCCGGGAGGGGGGGGAACACCGGGGAGCTGTTTTTT
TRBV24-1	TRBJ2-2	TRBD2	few	CATSDPGTSGTGELFF	TGTGCCACCAGTGATCCCGGGACTAGCGGTACCGGGGAGCTGTTTTTT
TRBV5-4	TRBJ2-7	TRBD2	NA	CASSLGLAGDSYEQYF	TGTGCCAGCAGCTTGGGACTAGCGGGGGACTCCTACGAGCAGTACTTC
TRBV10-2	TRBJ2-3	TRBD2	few	CASRGRFSGASTDTQYF	TGCGCCAGCAGGGGACGATTTAGCGGGGCGAGCACAGATACGCAGTATTTT
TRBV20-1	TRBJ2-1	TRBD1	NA	CSAYKGQGVNEQFF	TGCAGTGCGTACAAGGGACAGGGAGTAAATGAGCAGTTCTTC
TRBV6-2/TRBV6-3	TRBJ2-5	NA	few	CASSYPLPRTAQETQYF	TGTGCCAGCAGTTACCCCCTCCCCCGGACAGCTCAAGAGACCCAGTACTTC
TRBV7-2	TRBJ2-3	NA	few	CASSPMVLTSTDTQYF	TGTGCCAGCAGCCCTATGGTTTTGACTAGCACAGATACGCAGTATTTT
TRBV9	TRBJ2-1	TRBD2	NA	CASSVDGGNYNEQFF	TGTGCCAGCAGCGTAGACGGGGGGAACTACAATGAGCAGTTCTTC
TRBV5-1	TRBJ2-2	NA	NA	CASSRGVWGRMSGELFF	TGCGCCAGCAGCCGCGGGGTGTGGGGGCGCATGTCCGGGGAGCTGTTTTTT
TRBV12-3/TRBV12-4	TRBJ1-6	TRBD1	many	CASSWDRDSPLHF	TGTGCCAGCAGTTGGGACAGAGATTCACCCCTCCACTTT
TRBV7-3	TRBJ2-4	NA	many	CASSLTGGRNIQYF	TGTGCCAGCAGCTTAACGGGGGGGCGAAACATTCAGTACTTC
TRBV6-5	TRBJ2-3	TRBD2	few	CASSYGGLAGTDTQYF	TGTGCCAGCAGTTACGGGGGACTAGCGGGGACAGATACGCAGTATTTT
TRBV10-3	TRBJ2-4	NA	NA	CAISVGPAKNIQYF	TGTGCCATCAGTGTTGGACCAGCCAAAAACATTCAGTACTTC
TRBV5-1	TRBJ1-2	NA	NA	CASSLGGRGGGYTF	TGCGCCAGCAGCTTGGGGGGGCGAGGAGGTGGCTACACCTTC
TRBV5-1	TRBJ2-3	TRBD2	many	CASSDGTSGGGYTDTQYF	TGCGCCAGCAGCGACGGGACTAGCGGGGGGGGATACACAGATACGCAGTATTTT
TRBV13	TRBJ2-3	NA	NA	CASSLNRVSDTQYF	TGTGCCAGCAGCTTGAACAGGGTATCAGATACGCAGTATTTT
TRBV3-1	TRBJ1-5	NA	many	CASSSHGNQPQHF	TGTGCCAGCAGTTCTCACGGTAATCAGCCCCAGCATTTT
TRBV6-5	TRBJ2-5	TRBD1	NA	CASSLLQGVGLETQYF	TGTGCCAGCAGTCTTCTACAGGGGGTTGGTCTCGAGACCCAGTACTTC
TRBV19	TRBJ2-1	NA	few	CASSIEGGGYNEQFF	TGTGCCAGTAGTATTGAGGGAGGCGGCTACAATGAGCAGTTCTTC
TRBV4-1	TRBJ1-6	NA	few	CASSQRGADNSPLHF	TGCGCCAGCAGCCAGAGGGGCGCCGATAATTCACCCCTCCACTTT
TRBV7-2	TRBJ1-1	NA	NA	CASSLVSAEAFF	TGTGCCAGCAGCTTAGTCTCCGCTGAAGCTTTCTTT
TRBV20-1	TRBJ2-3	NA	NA	CSARSPLEVVTGGDTQYF	TGCAGTGCTAGATCTCCACTCGAAGTTGTCACCGGGGGAGATACGCAGTATTTT
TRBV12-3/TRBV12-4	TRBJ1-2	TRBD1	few	CASSLDRGGSYGYTF	TGTGCCAGCAGCCTCGACAGGGGAGGGTCTTATGGCTACACCTTC
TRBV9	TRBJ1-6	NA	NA	CASSSRENSPLHF	TGTGCCAGCAGCTCCCGGGAGAATTCACCCCTCCACTTT
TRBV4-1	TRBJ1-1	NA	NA	CASSQAGKEMNTEAFF	TGCGCCAGCAGCCAAGCAGGGAAGGAAATGAACACTGAAGCTTTCTTT
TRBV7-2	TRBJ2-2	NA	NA	CASSLARQGELFF	TGTGCCAGCAGCTTAGCCCGTCAGGGGGAGCTGTTTTTT
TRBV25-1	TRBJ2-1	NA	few	CASSENRGAGMEQFF	TGTGCCAGCAGTGAGAACCGGGGGGCAGGGATGGAGCAGTTCTTC
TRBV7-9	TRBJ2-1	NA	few	CASSSTPWAGLDNEQFF	TGTGCCAGCAGCTCCACCCCTTGGGCAGGGCTAGACAATGAGCAGTTCTTC
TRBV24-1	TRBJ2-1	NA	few	CATSDSKTGLRNEQFF	TGTGCCACCAGTGATTCCAAGACAGGTTTGAGGAATGAGCAGTTCTTC
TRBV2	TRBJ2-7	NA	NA	CASSDHREVQYF	TGTGCCAGCAGTGACCACAGGGAGGTCCAGTACTTC
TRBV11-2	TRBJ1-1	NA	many	CASAAGRVSEAFF	TGTGCCAGCGCCGCAGGGCGAGTTTCTGAAGCTTTCTTT
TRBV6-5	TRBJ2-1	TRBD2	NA	CASSYSASSGYNEQFF	TGTGCCAGCAGTTACTCCGCGTCTAGCGGGTACAATGAGCAGTTCTTC
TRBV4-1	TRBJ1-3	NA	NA	CASSQDGGRTLENTIYF	TGCGCCAGCAGCCAAGATGGGGGCAGGACTTTGGAAAACACCATATATTTT